This is a list of T cell receptor beta chains from one sample in a study of cytomegalovirus exposure and HLA in healthy donors. Assay: immunoSEQ multiplex PCR; the TCRdb copy retains only in-frame clones and omits some. There are about 43,000 clones in the sample; 77% occur only once, and 1.4% lies in the top ten. The sample was PBMCs. The receptors here all came from a man aged 25 to 40 in good health and CMV-seronegative. Both conserved end residues are part of each CDR3. A D gene is named only where the DNA matches it firmly. Clone size is not always given. Where it is, it says once, few, many or a class for expanded clones.

>TRBJ2-3|16|.|TRBV4-3|TRBD1
CASSQDFSTGGDTQYF
>TRBJ2-3|17|.|TRBV11-2|TRBD2
CASSLLSLRESTDTQYF
>TRBJ1-5|15|.|TRBV25-1|TRBD1
CASSATGDSNQPQHF
>TRBJ1-1|15|.|TRBV7-2|.
CASSPRTVWGTEAFF
>TRBJ2-5|18|.|TRBV5-6|TRBD2
CASSLGMTSGSFQETQYF
>TRBJ2-5|16|.|TRBV4-3|.
CASSQDRNLAGETQYF
>TRBJ1-4|16|.|TRBV7-8|.
CASMAGTPLSNEKLFF
>TRBJ2-3|14|.|TRBV28|.
CASSFGLTTDTQYF
>TRBJ1-2|16|.|TRBV28|.
CASSRPQVKANYGYTF
>TRBJ2-7|15|.|TRBV19|.
CASSTTGGGLYEQYF
>TRBJ2-7|13|few|TRBV2|.
CASIRELSYEQYF
>TRBJ2-1|16|once|TRBV11-2|.
CASSLFRGRAAGEQFF
>TRBJ1-1|15|.|TRBV19|TRBD1
CASSIDPGGRTEAFF
>TRBJ1-1|16|once|TRBV7-2|.
CASSLEWALPLTEAFF
>TRBJ2-1|14|.|TRBV10-1|.
CASSSGGSYNEQFF
>TRBJ2-3|14|.|TRBV30|.
CAWKAGTSTDTQYF
>TRBJ2-7|15|.|TRBV7-2|TRBD2
CASSSAGLAVNEQYF
>TRBJ1-2|16|.|TRBV21-1|.
CASSKGDPGLQVSYTF
>TRBJ2-1|16|.|TRBV4-3|TRBD1
CASSQEGAGGYNEQFF
>TRBJ2-7|11|few|TRBV20-1|.
CSASLLSEQYF
>TRBJ2-5|18|.|TRBV5-4|TRBD2
CASSLVMLAGGIKETQYF
>TRBJ2-1|13|.|TRBV7-9|.
CASSSDVGHEQFF
>TRBJ2-5|15|.|TRBV21-1|.
CASSRAPQVRETQYF
>TRBJ1-5|13|.|TRBV4-3|.
CASSQESDQPQHF
>TRBJ2-7|13|few|TRBV6-6|.
CASSGRAGYEQYF
>TRBJ2-7|13|.|TRBV30|.
CAWGSGFSYEQYF
>TRBJ2-7|15|.|TRBV5-1|.
CASSFWTASSYEQYF